This is a list of T cell receptor beta chains from one sample in a study of response to subunit inactivated influenza vaccine. TCRdb used MiXCR to reprocess the RT-PCR reads, holding one entry per CDR3 protein. Found here are 710,000 or so distinct CDR3 sequences, approximately 14% of them singletons; the top ten hold roughly 11%. The sample consisted of PBMCs from blood, taken 12 days after vaccination. These receptors originate from a man in his fifties who received an inactivated influenza vaccine. The CDR3 runs from the conserved cysteine through the conserved F or W. A D gene is named only where the DNA matches it firmly. For some rows the clone size is stated as once, few or many, or as a class when expanded; others skip it.

v_call	j_call	d_call	clone_size	cdr3_nt	cdr3_aa
TRBV4-1	TRBJ2-1	NA	NA	TGCGCCAGCAGCCAAGATCAGGGGCGGGAGCAGTTCTTC	CASSQDQGREQFF
TRBV10-3	TRBJ2-7	TRBD1	few	TGTGCCATCAGCAGACAGGGACGGTACGAGCAGTACTTC	CAISRQGRYEQYF
TRBV11-2	TRBJ2-1	TRBD1	NA	TGTGCCAGCAGCTTCACAGGGGCCGGTGAGCAGTTCTTC	CASSFTGAGEQFF
TRBV7-2	TRBJ1-6	NA	NA	TGTGCCAGCAGCTCCATGACAGAGAGGTCACCCCTCCACTTT	CASSSMTERSPLHF
TRBV3-1	TRBJ2-3	TRBD1	once	TGTGCCAGCAGCCAAGGGACAGGGCCCAATACACGTAATTTT	CASSQGTGPNTRNF
TRBV15	TRBJ2-2	TRBD1	few	TGTGCCACCAGCAGAGATGTATATCCGGGACAGGCGAACACCGGGGAGCTGTTTTTT	CATSRDVYPGQANTGELFF
TRBV29-1	TRBJ1-2	TRBD1	few	TGCAGCGTTTTACCCCGGGACAGGGGGCACTATGGCTACACCTTC	CSVLPRDRGHYGYTF
TRBV7-2	TRBJ2-3	TRBD1	many	TGTGCCAGCAGCTTGGACAGGGGTACAGATACGCAGTATTTT	CASSLDRGTDTQYF
TRBV28	TRBJ1-2	NA	NA	TGTGCCAGCAGTTTATACGGGGGCGGCTATGGCTACACCTTC	CASSLYGGGYGYTF
TRBV20-1	TRBJ2-3	TRBD2	few	TGCAGTGCTCGAAGCGGGAGTTTTACAGATACGCAGTATTTT	CSARSGSFTDTQYF
TRBV29-1	TRBJ2-7	NA	few	TGCAGCGTTTCGGGGGCGCTGAACGAGCAGTACTTC	CSVSGALNEQYF
TRBV5-1	TRBJ2-1	TRBD2	few	TGCGCCAGCAGCCAAGCTCCGGGACTAGATAGTAATGAGCAGTTCTTC	CASSQAPGLDSNEQFF
TRBV6-2/TRBV6-3	TRBJ1-5	NA	NA	TGTGCCAGCAGTTTCCTAGCGGGAATCGATCAGCCCCAGCATTTT	CASSFLAGIDQPQHF
TRBV20-1	TRBJ2-2	TRBD1	few	TGCAGTGCCCGATACAGGGGTTCAACCGGGGAGCTGTTTTTT	CSARYRGSTGELFF
TRBV3-1	TRBJ2-3	TRBD2	NA	TGTGCCAGCAGCCAAACTAGCGGGAGCACAGATACGCAGTATTTT	CASSQTSGSTDTQYF
TRBV15	TRBJ1-2	NA	few	TGTGCCACCAGCAGAAGGAAAACTAACTATGGCTACACCTTC	CATSRRKTNYGYTF
TRBV20-1	TRBJ2-3	NA	NA	TGCAGTGCTAGTGGGGCGGCTAGCACAGATACGCAGTATTTT	CSASGAASTDTQYF
TRBV5-4	TRBJ2-5	TRBD2	NA	TGTGCCAGCAGCCCTACGGGACTAGCGGGCACGGAGACCCAGTACTTC	CASSPTGLAGTETQYF
TRBV20-1	TRBJ2-3	TRBD2	few	TGCAGTGCTAGAGGCCTAGGGGCGGGGGGCCTTAGTCTAGATACGCAGTATTTT	CSARGLGAGGLSLDTQYF
TRBV29-1	TRBJ2-2	NA	few	TGCAGCGTTTCGTACGGGAACACCGGGGAGCTGTTTTTT	CSVSYGNTGELFF
TRBV27	TRBJ2-7	TRBD2	NA	TGTGCCAGCAGTTTATCGGAACTAGCGAGGGAGCAGTACTTC	CASSLSELAREQYF
TRBV20-1	TRBJ2-7	NA	NA	TGCAGTGCTAGAGATAACCGACAATTCGCCTACGAGCAGTACTTC	CSARDNRQFAYEQYF
TRBV20-1	TRBJ2-3	TRBD1	NA	TGCAGTGCTACGAATCGACAGGGGTGGACAGATACGCAGTATTTT	CSATNRQGWTDTQYF
TRBV5-1	TRBJ2-3	NA	few	TGCGCCAGCAGCTTGGCCTCAGGCGTCAGTGATACGCAGTATTTT	CASSLASGVSDTQYF
TRBV4-1	TRBJ1-4	NA	NA	TGCGCCAGCAGCCAATCGGGACAACCGAATGAAAAACTGTTTTTT	CASSQSGQPNEKLFF
TRBV4-2	TRBJ2-1	TRBD1	many	TGTGCCAGCAGCCACTCAGGGGGTGGTGAGCAGTTCTTC	CASSHSGGGEQFF
TRBV5-1	TRBJ2-7	NA	many	TGCGCCAGCAGCTTGGGCGGGGCCCCCTACGAGCAGTACTTC	CASSLGGAPYEQYF
TRBV6-2/TRBV6-3	TRBJ2-3	TRBD2	NA	TGTGCCAGCAGCGAACTAGCGGGGGGGCCGGCAGATACGCAGTATTTT	CASSELAGGPADTQYF
TRBV6-5	TRBJ2-7	NA	NA	TGTGCCAGCGGACGCACCTACGAGCAGTACTTC	CASGRTYEQYF
TRBV5-5	TRBJ1-2	TRBD1	few	TGTGCCAGCTTACGACAGGGTGGTTCGAACTATGGCTACACCTTC	CASLRQGGSNYGYTF
TRBV6-2/TRBV6-3	TRBJ1-5	NA	few	TGTGCCAGCAGTTTCGTCGCTCAGCCCCAGCATTTT	CASSFVAQPQHF
TRBV28	TRBJ2-5	NA	few	TGTGCCAGCAGTTTGGGGACGGTAGTTAGTGAGACCCAGTACTTC	CASSLGTVVSETQYF
TRBV20-1	TRBJ2-1	TRBD1	NA	TGCAGTGCTCCCGGGACAGGGTGGAGAGGGCAGTTCTTC	CSAPGTGWRGQFF
TRBV24-1	TRBJ2-7	TRBD1	NA	TGTGCCACCAGTGATTCCCGGACTCCGGGACAGATCTACGAGCAGTACTTC	CATSDSRTPGQIYEQYF
TRBV20-1	TRBJ2-1	NA	NA	TGCAGTGCTAGTCTGAGGGGAAAAAGGAACTCCTACTACAATGAGCAGTTCTTC	CSASLRGKRNSYYNEQFF
TRBV5-6	TRBJ2-7	NA	few	TGTGCCAGCACACGTAGAGGCGACGGCTACGAGCAGTACTTC	CASTRRGDGYEQYF
TRBV2	TRBJ1-6	NA	NA	TGTGCCAGCAGTGTTCGGAACAGTCATAATTCACCCCTCCACTTT	CASSVRNSHNSPLHF
TRBV6-2/TRBV6-3	TRBJ2-5	NA	few	TGTGCCAGCAGAGGAGACAGTCCGGAGACCCAGTACTTC	CASRGDSPETQYF
TRBV6-2/TRBV6-3	TRBJ2-7	NA	NA	TGTGCCAGCAGTATTAACCGGAAGTCCTACGAGCAGTACTTC	CASSINRKSYEQYF
TRBV12-3/TRBV12-4	TRBJ1-1	NA	few	TGTGCCAGCAATAAGGGAGGGATCACTGAAGCTTTCTTT	CASNKGGITEAFF
TRBV27	TRBJ2-5	NA	NA	TGTGCCAGCAGTTTATCAGGGTCAGTTTCAGAGACCCAGTACTTC	CASSLSGSVSETQYF
TRBV3-1	TRBJ2-7	NA	NA	TGTGCCAGCAGCCAAGGAAGTCAACCCTCCTACGAGCAGTACTTC	CASSQGSQPSYEQYF
TRBV20-1	TRBJ2-4	TRBD2	few	TGCAGTGCCTTGAGGGCGGGAGAGTTTGCCAAAAACATTCAGTACTTC	CSALRAGEFAKNIQYF
TRBV12-3/TRBV12-4	TRBJ2-5	TRBD2	once	TGTGCCAGCACCACCTCGATGATGGCGGGAGTAGGAGAGACCCAGTACTTC	CASTTSMMAGVGETQYF
TRBV29-1	TRBJ1-1	NA	few	TGCAGCGTTGGACATATGAACACTGAAGCTTTCTTT	CSVGHMNTEAFF
TRBV7-2	TRBJ1-2	NA	few	TGTGCCAGCAGCTTAGGGGGGAAAGCTAACTATGGCTACACCTTC	CASSLGGKANYGYTF